This T cell receptor beta chain came from a study of CD8 T cells in Susac syndrome. Study-level background: Blood was drawn from Susac syndrome patients while they were therapy-naive, on corticosteroids, or on intravenous immunoglobulin alone.

Sequencing of TCR beta covered CD8+ and CD4+ T cells obtained from blood. Germline lookup yields CDR1 SGHDT and CDR2 YYEEEE. CDR3 size: 18 residues. Germline trimming cut 2 bases from V and 6 bases from J; bases unmatched to any gene: 19. Random-hexamer reverse transcription was applied to roughly 0.5 to 1 ug RNA. TCRdb used MiXCR to reprocess the immunoSEQ multiplex PCR reads, holding one entry per CDR3 protein. Of roughly 200,000 distinct CDR3 sequences listed, about 91% were seen once; the top ten hold roughly 0.087%. The chain combines TRBV5-6 with TRBJ1-2; TRBD1 matches 7 bases. This TCR was sampled from a human donor with Susac syndrome. The sample was CD4+ T cells from PBMCs. CDR3 in DNA: TGTGCCAGCAGCTTAGTCCGGGACAGCGTTTCACGACCGGATGGCTACACCTTC. This translates into CASSLVRDSVSRPDGYTF.